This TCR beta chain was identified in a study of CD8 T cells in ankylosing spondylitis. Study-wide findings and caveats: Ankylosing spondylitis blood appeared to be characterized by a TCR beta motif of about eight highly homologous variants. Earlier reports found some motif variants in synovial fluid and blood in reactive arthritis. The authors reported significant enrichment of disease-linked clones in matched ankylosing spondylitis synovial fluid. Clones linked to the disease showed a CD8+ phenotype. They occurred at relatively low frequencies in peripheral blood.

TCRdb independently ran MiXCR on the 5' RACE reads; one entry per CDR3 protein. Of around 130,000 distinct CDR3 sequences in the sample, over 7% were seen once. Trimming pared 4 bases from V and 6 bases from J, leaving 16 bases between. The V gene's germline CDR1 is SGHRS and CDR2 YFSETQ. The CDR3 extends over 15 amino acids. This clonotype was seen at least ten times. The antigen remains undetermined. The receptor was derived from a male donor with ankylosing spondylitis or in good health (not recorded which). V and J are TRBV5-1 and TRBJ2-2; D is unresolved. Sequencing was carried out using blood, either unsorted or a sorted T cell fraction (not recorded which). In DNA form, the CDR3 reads TGCGCCAGCAGCCTGACGATCCTTCGAGCCGGGGAGCTGTTTTTT. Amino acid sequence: CASSLTILRAGELFF.